This T cell receptor beta chain appears in the sequencing data of a study of T cell repertoires in cytomegalovirus infection. At the level of the study: HLA-B-restricted CMV epitopes that are well studied were used alongside recently identified HLA-C-restricted ones.

Via MiXCR, TCRdb re-called the reads, giving one row per CDR3 protein. The sample holds a few hundred thousand distinct CDR3 sequences, under 45% seen once. Comments on this clonotype: The antigen is undetermined.

This TCR was sampled from a human donor in good health (CMV status not recorded). Some clones in this sample may be carry-over from other donors' samples. This sample comprised cultured PBMCs, obtained from culture after CMV antigen stimulation.

Here the CDR3 DNA reads TGTGCCAGCAGTGAACAGGGGAAAGACTATGGCTACACCTTC. Amino acids: CASSEQGKDYGYTF. The V call is TRBV6-2 or TRBV6-3, the J call TRBJ1-2, with 7 bases matching TRBD1. With V trimmed by 5 bases and J by 3 bases, 6 bases remained unmatched. Germline CDR1 and CDR2: MNHEY and SVGEGT. The CDR3 extends over 14 amino acids.